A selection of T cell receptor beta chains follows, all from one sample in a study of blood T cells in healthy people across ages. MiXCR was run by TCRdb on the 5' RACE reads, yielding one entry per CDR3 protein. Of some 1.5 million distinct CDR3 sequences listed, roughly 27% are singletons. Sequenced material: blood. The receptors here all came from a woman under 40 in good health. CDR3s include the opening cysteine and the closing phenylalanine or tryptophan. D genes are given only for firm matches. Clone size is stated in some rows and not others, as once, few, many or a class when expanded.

CSADTGREQFF	TGCAGTGCGGACACAGGGAGGGAGCAGTTCTTC	TRBV20-1	TRBJ2-1	-	-
CASSSLPGLELYEQYF	TGTGCCAGCAGCTCCCTTCCGGGACTAGAACTCTACGAGCAGTACTTC	TRBV6-2/TRBV6-3	TRBJ2-7	TRBD2	-
CASSPGPVNTEAFF	TGTGCCAGCTCCCCCGGTCCGGTGAACACTGAAGCTTTCTTT	TRBV12-3/TRBV12-4	TRBJ1-1	-	few
CASSSLQGYNEQFF	TGTGCCAGCAGCTCCCTACAGGGGTACAATGAGCAGTTCTTC	TRBV5-6	TRBJ2-1	TRBD1	-
CASSHPIDNYGYTF	TGCGCCAGCAGCCATCCCATTGATAACTATGGCTACACCTTC	TRBV4-1	TRBJ1-2	-	few
CASGPQSTDTQYF	TGTGCCAGCGGCCCCCAGAGCACAGATACGCAGTATTTT	TRBV3-1	TRBJ2-3	-	-
CASSSDGVADTQYF	TGTGCCAGCAGCTCAGATGGGGTTGCAGATACGCAGTATTTT	TRBV13	TRBJ2-3	-	-
CASSEEVGSYNEQFF	TGTGCCAGCAGTGAAGAGGTGGGCTCCTACAATGAGCAGTTCTTC	TRBV2	TRBJ2-1	-	few
CSARSWTSPDTQYF	TGCAGTGCTAGATCCTGGACTAGCCCAGATACGCAGTATTTT	TRBV20-1	TRBJ2-3	TRBD2	-
CAISGGRAYERYF	TGTGCCATCAGCGGCGGGAGGGCCTACGAGCGGTACTTC	TRBV10-3	TRBJ2-5	TRBD2	few
CASSLGGVGRIDTQYF	TGTGCCAGTAGTTTAGGCGGGGTCGGGCGGATAGATACGCAGTATTTT	TRBV27	TRBJ2-3	-	few
CASSYPDRYEQYF	TGTGCCAGCAGTTACCCCGACAGGTACGAGCAGTACTTC	TRBV6-2/TRBV6-3	TRBJ2-7	-	few
CASSKGRNNEKLFF	TGTGCCAGCAGCAAAGGGCGGAATAATGAAAAACTGTTTTTT	TRBV6-5	TRBJ1-4	-	-
CASSLAIESVGYTF	TGTGCCAGCAGCTTAGCGATAGAGTCGGTCGGCTACACCTTC	TRBV7-9	TRBJ1-2	-	-
CASSVRTGSSYEQYF	TGTGCCAGCAGCGTCCGGACAGGCAGCTCCTACGAGCAGTACTTC	TRBV27	TRBJ2-7	TRBD1	many
CSVIGAVNTEAFF	TGCAGCGTTATAGGGGCCGTGAACACTGAAGCTTTCTTT	TRBV29-1	TRBJ1-1	-	few
CASRGTASTGELFF	TGCGCCAGCAGGGGGACAGCGAGCACCGGGGAGCTGTTTTTT	TRBV10-1	TRBJ2-2	TRBD1	-
CASSPQGNLYEQYF	TGCGCCAGCAGTCCACAGGGTAATTTGTACGAGCAGTACTTC	TRBV4-3	TRBJ2-7	-	many
CASSFQGYLQETQYF	TGCGCCAGCAGCTTCCAGGGTTATCTTCAAGAGACCCAGTACTTC	TRBV5-1	TRBJ2-5	-	many
CASRLTREETQYF	TGTGCCAGCAGATTAACCAGAGAAGAGACCCAGTACTTC	TRBV7-2	TRBJ2-5	-	few
CASSLRGALDTQYF	TGTGCCAGCAGCTTACGGGGGGCATTAGATACGCAGTATTTT	TRBV7-3	TRBJ2-3	-	few
CASSLTGVYLRAFF	TGTGCCAGCAGCCTGACAGGGGTCTACCTCCGGGCTTTCTTT	TRBV9	TRBJ1-1	TRBD1	-
CASSSGLGIRGIAFF	TGTGCCAGCAGTTCAGGCCTCGGTATCCGCGGAATCGCTTTCTTT	TRBV12-3/TRBV12-4	TRBJ1-1	-	-
CSAPGDGTDTQYF	TGCAGTGCCCCAGGTGATGGCACAGATACGCAGTATTTT	TRBV20-1	TRBJ2-3	-	many
CASDGRFEDCEQYF	TGTGCCAGTGATGGGCGGTTCGAGGACTGCGAGCAGTACTTC	TRBV2	TRBJ2-7	-	few
CATSEGTGINQPQHF	TGTGCCACCAGTGAAGGGACAGGGATCAATCAGCCCCAGCATTTT	TRBV24-1	TRBJ1-5	TRBD1	many
CASSLGTVSYNEQFF	TGCGCCAGCAGCTTGGGGACTGTCTCCTACAATGAGCAGTTCTTC	TRBV5-1	TRBJ2-1	-	many
CATSRVVGYNQPQHF	TGTGCCACCAGCAGAGTTGTGGGGTATAATCAGCCCCAGCATTTT	TRBV15	TRBJ1-5	-	-
CSVSGGANVLTF	TGCAGCGTTAGTGGTGGGGCCAACGTCCTGACTTTC	TRBV29-1	TRBJ2-6	-	many
CASSWTGSDGNTIYF	TGCGCCAGCAGCTGGACAGGCTCTGATGGAAACACCATATATTTT	TRBV5-1	TRBJ1-3	TRBD1	-
CASSLGQSSGNTIYF	TGCGCCAGCAGCTTGGGCCAGAGCTCTGGAAACACCATATATTTT	TRBV5-1	TRBJ1-3	-	few
CSATPGQGFPDTQYF	TGCAGTGCTACCCCCGGACAGGGGTTCCCAGATACGCAGTATTTT	TRBV20-1	TRBJ2-3	TRBD1	few
CASSLEGAETQYF	TGCGCCAGCAGCTTGGAGGGTGCCGAGACCCAGTACTTC	TRBV5-1	TRBJ2-5	-	many
CASTWVAGGNEQFF	TGTGCCAGCACTTGGGTAGCGGGAGGCAATGAGCAGTTCTTC	TRBV27	TRBJ2-1	TRBD2	-
CSATLTGGEQYF	TGCAGTGCTACACTTACAGGGGGCGAGCAGTACTTC	TRBV20-1	TRBJ2-7	TRBD1	many
CASSTEAQHNEQFF	TGTGCCAGCAGCACAGAAGCACAGCACAATGAGCAGTTCTTC	TRBV7-3	TRBJ2-1	-	-
CASTLGVGYTF	TGTGCCAGCACTCTGGGGGTTGGCTACACCTTC	TRBV12-3/TRBV12-4	TRBJ1-2	-	many
CASSFAGTYQPQHF	TGTGCCAGCAGCTTTGCAGGAACTTATCAGCCCCAGCATTTT	TRBV7-9	TRBJ1-5	-	once
CASSSLLSTQETQYF	TGTGCCAGCAGTTCCCTCCTTAGCACCCAAGAGACCCAGTACTTC	TRBV6-5	TRBJ2-5	-	-
CASSPDGQGVRETQYF	TGTGCCAGCAGCCCGGACGGCCAGGGGGTTAGGGAGACCCAGTACTTC	TRBV7-6	TRBJ2-5	TRBD1	-
CASSIDRDRYSPLHF	TGTGCCAGCAGCATAGACCGGGACAGGTATTCACCCCTCCACTTT	TRBV5-5	TRBJ1-6	TRBD1	few
CASSVVGSETQYF	TGTGCCAGCAGCGTAGTGGGGTCCGAGACCCAGTACTTC	TRBV9	TRBJ2-5	-	-
CSVEGLDGTGAYEQYF	TGCAGCGTTGAGGGACTAGACGGGACAGGGGCCTACGAGCAGTACTTC	TRBV29-1	TRBJ2-7	TRBD1	few
CASSLVLLADYNEQFF	TGTGCCAGCAGCTTGGTTCTCCTAGCGGACTACAATGAGCAGTTCTTC	TRBV5-6	TRBJ2-1	TRBD2	many
CATSHQPGAGANVLTF	TGTGCCACCAGTCACCAGCCGGGGGCTGGGGCCAACGTCCTGACTTTC	TRBV24-1	TRBJ2-6	-	many
CAISEDEGANSPLHF	TGTGCCATCAGTGAAGACGAGGGGGCCAATTCACCCCTCCACTTT	TRBV10-3	TRBJ1-6	TRBD1	many
CASSPHRAAGETQFF	TGTGCCAGCAGCCCACACCGGGCCGCAGGAGAGACCCAGTTCTTC	TRBV7-9	TRBJ2-1	-	once
CASSASRNTIYF	TGTGCCAGCAGCGCCAGTAGAAACACCATATATTTT	TRBV7-9	TRBJ1-3	-	once
CASAQRGDTEAFF	TGTGCCAGCGCACAAAGGGGGGACACTGAAGCTTTCTTT	TRBV27	TRBJ1-1	-	-
CASSTAGGRETQYF	TGTGCCAGCAGCACGGCGGGGGGGCGAGAGACCCAGTACTTC	TRBV7-2	TRBJ2-5	TRBD2	many
CASSEAGWTVEAFF	TGTGCCAGCAGTGAAGCGGGGTGGACAGTTGAAGCTTTCTTT	TRBV2	TRBJ1-1	-	few
CASSIGTSGTDTQYF	TGTGCCAGCAGCATCGGGACTAGCGGAACAGATACGCAGTATTTT	TRBV9	TRBJ2-3	TRBD2	few
CASSYSIGTGVQKLFF	TGTGCCAGCAGTTACTCGATCGGGACAGGGGTGCAAAAACTGTTTTTT	TRBV6-5	TRBJ1-4	TRBD1	-
CASSPQGTSGEQYF	TGTGCCAGCAGCCCCCAGGGCACTTCGGGAGAGCAGTACTTC	TRBV3-1	TRBJ2-7	-	-
CSAPKPADTQYF	TGCAGTGCCCCTAAGCCGGCAGATACGCAGTATTTT	TRBV20-1	TRBJ2-3	-	few
CASSQRSSVFGRNEKLFF	TGTGCCAGCAGCCAGAGATCGTCGGTTTTCGGACGTAATGAAAAACTGTTTTTT	TRBV7-6	TRBJ1-4	-	-
CASSEGQGSYEQYF	TGTGCCAGCAGTGAAGGGCAGGGCTCCTACGAGCAGTACTTC	TRBV2	TRBJ2-7	-	many